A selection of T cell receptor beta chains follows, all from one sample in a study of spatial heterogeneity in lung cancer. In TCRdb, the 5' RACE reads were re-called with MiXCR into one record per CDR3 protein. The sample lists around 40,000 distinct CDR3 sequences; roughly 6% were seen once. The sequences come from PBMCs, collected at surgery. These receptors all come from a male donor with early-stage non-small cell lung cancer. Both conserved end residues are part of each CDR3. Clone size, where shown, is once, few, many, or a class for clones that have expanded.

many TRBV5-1 CASSNTRDLSNEQFF
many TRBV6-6 CASSPRGSSYNSPLHF
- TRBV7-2 CASRIRERNTEAFF
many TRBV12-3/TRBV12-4 CASSLALRVEGNTIYF
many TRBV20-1 CSAGTVNNQPQHF
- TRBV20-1 CSATDRTSGANVLTF
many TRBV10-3 CAISEDSKGPGYTF
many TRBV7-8 CASSLDRGNTIYF
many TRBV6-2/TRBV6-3 CASRLAGDYEQYF
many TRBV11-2 CASTARGGHIQYF
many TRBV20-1 CSARDPASGGNTGELFF
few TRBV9 CASSGQGGFEKLFF
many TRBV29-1 CSVAASSYEQYF
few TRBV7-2 CASTPKRVSTDTQYF
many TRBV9 CASSVTFYNEQFF
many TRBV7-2 CASSPWANQPQHF
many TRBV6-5 CASSSTGGRGTEAFF
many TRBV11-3 CASSFIQGGSPLHF
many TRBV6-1 CASTRDQETQYF
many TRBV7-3 CASSSGRVVIGHGYTF
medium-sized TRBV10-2 CASSEPTSALLNEQFF
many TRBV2 CASSEMAGNQPQHF
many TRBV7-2 CASSLRQILNEKLFF
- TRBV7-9 CASSPLKGRQILNEKLFF
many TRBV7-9 CASSLTGGLGQETQYF
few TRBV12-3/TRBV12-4 CASSFQGGNTEAFF
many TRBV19 CASSTPGQAKEQYF
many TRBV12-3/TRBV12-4 CASRLGDTQYF
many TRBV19 CASSIDGGTGNGQPQHF
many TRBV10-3 CAQSREPNTEAFF
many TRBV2 CASRTSGGQGALGYGYTF
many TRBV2 CASKEGSLSSSPLHF
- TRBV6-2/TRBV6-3 CASSPVGIGQFF
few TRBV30 CAWSYDSYEQYF
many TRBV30 CAWNRANGYTF
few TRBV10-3 CAHRGLTDTEAFF
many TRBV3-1 CASSRGRTEAFF
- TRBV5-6 CASSRTGNNQPQHF
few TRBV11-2 CASRPGLAGLGQYF
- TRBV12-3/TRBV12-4 CASTDTGGTYGYTF
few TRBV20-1 CSASARGGYSYEQYF
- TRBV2 CAGTRRRPSGEEDTQYF
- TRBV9 CASSPSPGNSYNEQFF
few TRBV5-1 CASRPTGNTEAFF
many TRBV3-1 CASISSKGEKLFF
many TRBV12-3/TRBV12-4 CASSFRLRGVNTEAFF
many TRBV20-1 CSAPGWTGAPGEQFF
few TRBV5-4 CASSLQGLSGGYTF
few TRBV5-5 CASSLGTGHASYTF